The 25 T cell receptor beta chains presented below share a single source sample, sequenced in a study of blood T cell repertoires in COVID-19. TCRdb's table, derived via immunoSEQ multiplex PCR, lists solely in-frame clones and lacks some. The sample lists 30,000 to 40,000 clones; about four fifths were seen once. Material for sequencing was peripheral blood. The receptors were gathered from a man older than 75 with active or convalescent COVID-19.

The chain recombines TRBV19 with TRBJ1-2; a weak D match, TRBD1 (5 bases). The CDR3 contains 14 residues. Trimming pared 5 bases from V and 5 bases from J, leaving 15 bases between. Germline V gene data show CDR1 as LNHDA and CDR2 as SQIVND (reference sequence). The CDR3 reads CASSGAGLSYGYTF. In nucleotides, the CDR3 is TGTGCCAGTAGTGGGGCTGGGCTCTCTTATGGCTACACCTTC.

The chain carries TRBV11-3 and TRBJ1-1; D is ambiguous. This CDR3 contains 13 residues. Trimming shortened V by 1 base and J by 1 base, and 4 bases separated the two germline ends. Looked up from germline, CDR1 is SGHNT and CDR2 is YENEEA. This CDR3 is CASSLARNTEAFF. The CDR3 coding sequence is TGTGCCAGCAGCTTAGCGCGGAACACTGAAGCTTTCTTT.

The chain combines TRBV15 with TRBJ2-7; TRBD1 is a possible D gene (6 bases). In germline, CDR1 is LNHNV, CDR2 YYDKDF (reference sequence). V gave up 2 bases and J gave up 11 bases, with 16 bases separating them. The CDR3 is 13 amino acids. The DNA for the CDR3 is TGTGCCACCAGCAGAAACCCGGGACAACGGGAGTACTTC. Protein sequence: CATSRNPGQREYF. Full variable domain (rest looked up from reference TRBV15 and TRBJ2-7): DAMVIQNPRYQVTQFGKPVTLSCSQTLNHNVMYWYQQKSSQAPKLLFHYYDKDFNNEADTPDNFQSRRPNTSFCFLDIRSPGLGDTAMYLCATSRNPGQREYFGPGTRLTVT.

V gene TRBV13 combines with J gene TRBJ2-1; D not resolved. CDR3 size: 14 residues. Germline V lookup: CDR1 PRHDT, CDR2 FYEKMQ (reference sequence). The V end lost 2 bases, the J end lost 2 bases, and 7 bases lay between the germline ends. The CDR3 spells CASSLRGTYNEQFF. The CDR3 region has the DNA TGTGCCAGCAGCTTACGCGGAACCTACAATGAGCAGTTCTTC. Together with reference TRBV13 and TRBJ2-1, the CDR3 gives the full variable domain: AAGVIQSPRHLIKEKRETATLKCYPIPRHDTVYWYQQGPGQDPQFLISFYEKMQSDKGSIPDRFSAQQFSDYHSELNMSSLELGDSALYFCASSLRGTYNEQFFGPGTRLTVL.

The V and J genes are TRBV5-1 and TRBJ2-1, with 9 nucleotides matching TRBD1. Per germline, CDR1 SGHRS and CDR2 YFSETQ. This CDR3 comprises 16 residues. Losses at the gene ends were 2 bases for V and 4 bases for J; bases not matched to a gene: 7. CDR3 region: CASSLVGTGQYNEQFF. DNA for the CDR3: TGCGCCAGCAGCTTAGTCGGGACAGGGCAATACAATGAGCAGTTCTTC.

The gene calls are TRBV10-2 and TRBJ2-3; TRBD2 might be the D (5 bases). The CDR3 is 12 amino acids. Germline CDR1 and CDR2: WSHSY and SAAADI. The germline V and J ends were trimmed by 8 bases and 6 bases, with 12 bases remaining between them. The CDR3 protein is CASGEGGDTQYF. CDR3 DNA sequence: TGCGCCAGCGGCGAGGGTGGGGATACGCAGTATTTT.

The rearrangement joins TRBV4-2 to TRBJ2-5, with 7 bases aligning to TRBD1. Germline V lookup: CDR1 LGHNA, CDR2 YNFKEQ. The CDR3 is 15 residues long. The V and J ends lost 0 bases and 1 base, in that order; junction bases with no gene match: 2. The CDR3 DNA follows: TGTGCCAGCAGCCAAGATTGGGACAGCCAAGAGACCCAGTACTTC. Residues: CASSQDWDSQETQYF.

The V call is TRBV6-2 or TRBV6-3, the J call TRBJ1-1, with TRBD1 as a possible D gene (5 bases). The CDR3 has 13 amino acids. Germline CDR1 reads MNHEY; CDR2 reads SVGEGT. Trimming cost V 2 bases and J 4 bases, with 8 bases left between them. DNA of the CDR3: TGTGCCAGCAGTTACCTTCAGGGCACTGAAGCTTTCTTT. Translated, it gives CASSYLQGTEAFF.

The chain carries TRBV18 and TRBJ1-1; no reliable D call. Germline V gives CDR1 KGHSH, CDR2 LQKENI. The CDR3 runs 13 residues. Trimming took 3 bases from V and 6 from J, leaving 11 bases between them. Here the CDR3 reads CASSPTGGAEAFF. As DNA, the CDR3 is TGTGCCAGCTCACCGACGGGAGGTGCTGAAGCTTTCTTT.

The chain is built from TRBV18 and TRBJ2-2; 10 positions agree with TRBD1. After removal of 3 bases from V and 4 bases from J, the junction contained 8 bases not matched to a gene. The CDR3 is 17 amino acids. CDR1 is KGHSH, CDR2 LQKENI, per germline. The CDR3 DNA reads TGTGCCAGCTCACCGCCTAACCGGGACAGGGGCACCGGGGAGCTGTTTTTT. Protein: CASSPPNRDRGTGELFF. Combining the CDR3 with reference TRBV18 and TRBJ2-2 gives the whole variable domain NAGVMQNPRHLVRRRGQEARLRCSPMKGHSHVYWYRQLPEEGLKFMVYLQKENIIDESGMPKERFSAEFPKEGPSILRIQQVVRGDSAAYFCASSPPNRDRGTGELFFGEGSRLTVL.

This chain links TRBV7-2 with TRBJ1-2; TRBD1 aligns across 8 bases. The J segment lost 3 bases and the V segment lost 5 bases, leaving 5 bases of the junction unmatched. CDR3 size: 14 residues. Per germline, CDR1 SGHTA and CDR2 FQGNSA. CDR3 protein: CASSPSTGDYGYTF. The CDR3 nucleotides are TGTGCCAGCAGCCCATCGACAGGGGACTATGGCTACACCTTC.

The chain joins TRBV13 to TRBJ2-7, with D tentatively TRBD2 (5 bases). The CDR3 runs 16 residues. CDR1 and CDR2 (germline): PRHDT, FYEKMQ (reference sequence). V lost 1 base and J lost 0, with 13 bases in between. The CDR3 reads CASSLDRGESSYEQYF. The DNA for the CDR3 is TGTGCCAGCAGCTTAGATCGGGGTGAGAGCTCCTACGAGCAGTACTTC.

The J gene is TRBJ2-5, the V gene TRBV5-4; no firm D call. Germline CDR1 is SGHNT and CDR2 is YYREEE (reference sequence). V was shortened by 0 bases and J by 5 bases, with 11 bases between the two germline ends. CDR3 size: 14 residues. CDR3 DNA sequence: TGTGCCAGCAGCTTGGAAGCTCAAATGGAGACCCAGTACTTC. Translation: CASSLEAQMETQYF.

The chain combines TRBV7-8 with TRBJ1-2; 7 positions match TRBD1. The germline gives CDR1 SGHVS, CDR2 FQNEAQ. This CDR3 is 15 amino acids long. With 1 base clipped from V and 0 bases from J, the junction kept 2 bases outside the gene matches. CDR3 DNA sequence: TGTGCCAGCAGCTTAGAAGGGACAGCTAACTATGGCTACACCTTC. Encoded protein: CASSLEGTANYGYTF. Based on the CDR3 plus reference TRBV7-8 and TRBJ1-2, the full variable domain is GAGVSQSPRYKVAKRGQDVALRCDPISGHVSLFWYQQALGQGPEFLTYFQNEAQLDKSGLPSDRFFAERPEGSVSTLKIQRTQQEDSAVYLCASSLEGTANYGYTFGSGTRLTVV.

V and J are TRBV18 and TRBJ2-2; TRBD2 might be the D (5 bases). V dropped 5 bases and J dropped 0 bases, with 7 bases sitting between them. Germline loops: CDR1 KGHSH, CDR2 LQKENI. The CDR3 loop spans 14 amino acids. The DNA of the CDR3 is TGTGCCAGCTCAGAACTAGCGAACACCGGGGAGCTGTTTTTT. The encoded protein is CASSELANTGELFF. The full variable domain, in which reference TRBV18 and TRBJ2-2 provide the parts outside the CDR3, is NAGVMQNPRHLVRRRGQEARLRCSPMKGHSHVYWYRQLPEEGLKFMVYLQKENIIDESGMPKERFSAEFPKEGPSILRIQQVVRGDSAAYFCASSELANTGELFFGEGSRLTVL.

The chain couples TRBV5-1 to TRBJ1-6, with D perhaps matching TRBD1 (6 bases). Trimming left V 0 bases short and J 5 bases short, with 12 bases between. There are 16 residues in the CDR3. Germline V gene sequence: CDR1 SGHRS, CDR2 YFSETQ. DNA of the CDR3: TGCGCCAGCAGCTTGGGCTCCCGGACAGATAATTCACCCCTCCACTTT. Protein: CASSLGSRTDNSPLHF.

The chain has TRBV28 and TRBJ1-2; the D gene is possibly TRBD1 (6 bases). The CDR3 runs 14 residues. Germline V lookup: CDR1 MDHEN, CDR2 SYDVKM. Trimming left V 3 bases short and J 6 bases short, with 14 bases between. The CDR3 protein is CASSFFSQGNGYTF. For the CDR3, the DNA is TGTGCCAGCAGTTTCTTCTCTCAGGGGAATGGCTACACCTTC.

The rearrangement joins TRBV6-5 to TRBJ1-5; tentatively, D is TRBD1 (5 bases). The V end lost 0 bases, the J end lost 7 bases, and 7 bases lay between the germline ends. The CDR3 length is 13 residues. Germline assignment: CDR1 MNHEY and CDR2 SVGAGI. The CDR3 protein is CASSYSGQQPQHF. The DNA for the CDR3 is TGTGCCAGCAGTTACTCTGGACAACAGCCCCAGCATTTT.

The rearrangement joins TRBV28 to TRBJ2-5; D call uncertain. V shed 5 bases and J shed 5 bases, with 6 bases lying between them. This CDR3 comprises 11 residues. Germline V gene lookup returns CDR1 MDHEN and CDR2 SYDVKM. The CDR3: CASSLGETQYF. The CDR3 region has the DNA TGTGCCAGCAGTCTCGGGGAGACCCAGTACTTC.

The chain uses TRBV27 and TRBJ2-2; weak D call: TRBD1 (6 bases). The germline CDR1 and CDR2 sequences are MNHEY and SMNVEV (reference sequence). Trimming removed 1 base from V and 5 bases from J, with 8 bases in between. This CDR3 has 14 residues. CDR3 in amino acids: CASSLYRETGELFF. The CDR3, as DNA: TGTGCCAGCAGTTTATACAGGGAGACCGGGGAGCTGTTTTTT.

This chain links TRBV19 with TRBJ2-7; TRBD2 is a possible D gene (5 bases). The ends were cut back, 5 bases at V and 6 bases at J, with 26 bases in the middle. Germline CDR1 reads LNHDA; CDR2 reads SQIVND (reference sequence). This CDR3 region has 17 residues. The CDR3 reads CASSRPTDGVPTGEQYF. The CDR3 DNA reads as TGTGCCAGTAGTCGCCCTACCGACGGGGTGCCTACGGGCGAGCAGTACTTC.

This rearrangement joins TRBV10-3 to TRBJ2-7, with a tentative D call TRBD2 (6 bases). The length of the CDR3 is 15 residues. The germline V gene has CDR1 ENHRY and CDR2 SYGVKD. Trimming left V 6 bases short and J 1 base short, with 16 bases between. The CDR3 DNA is TGTGCCATCAGACCCACTCTAGCGCAATCCTACGAGCAGTACTTC. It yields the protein CAIRPTLAQSYEQYF.

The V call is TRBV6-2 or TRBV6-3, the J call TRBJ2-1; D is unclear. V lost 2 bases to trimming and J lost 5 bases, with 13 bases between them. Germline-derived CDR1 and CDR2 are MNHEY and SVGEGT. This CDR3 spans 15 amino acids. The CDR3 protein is CASSYVAIFNNEQFF. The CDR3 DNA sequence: TGTGCCAGCAGTTACGTAGCTATCTTTAACAATGAGCAGTTCTTC.

The CDR3 reads CASSPGGGGQFF. The CDR3 nucleotides are TGTGCCAGCTCCCCGGGGGGGGGAGGGCAGTTCTTC. The rearrangement uses TRBV6-5 and TRBJ2-1; 8 positions agree with TRBD2. The CDR3 extends over 12 amino acids. Germline lookup yields CDR1 MNHEY and CDR2 SVGAGI. The junction had 9 bases not matched to a gene; V was cut back by 8 bases and J by 12 bases.

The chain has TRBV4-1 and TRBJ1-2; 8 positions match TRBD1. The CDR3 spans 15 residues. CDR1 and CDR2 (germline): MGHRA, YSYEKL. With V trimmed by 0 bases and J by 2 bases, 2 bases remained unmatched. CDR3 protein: CASSQEDRANYGYTF. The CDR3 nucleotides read TGCGCCAGCAGCCAAGAGGACAGGGCCAACTATGGCTACACCTTC.